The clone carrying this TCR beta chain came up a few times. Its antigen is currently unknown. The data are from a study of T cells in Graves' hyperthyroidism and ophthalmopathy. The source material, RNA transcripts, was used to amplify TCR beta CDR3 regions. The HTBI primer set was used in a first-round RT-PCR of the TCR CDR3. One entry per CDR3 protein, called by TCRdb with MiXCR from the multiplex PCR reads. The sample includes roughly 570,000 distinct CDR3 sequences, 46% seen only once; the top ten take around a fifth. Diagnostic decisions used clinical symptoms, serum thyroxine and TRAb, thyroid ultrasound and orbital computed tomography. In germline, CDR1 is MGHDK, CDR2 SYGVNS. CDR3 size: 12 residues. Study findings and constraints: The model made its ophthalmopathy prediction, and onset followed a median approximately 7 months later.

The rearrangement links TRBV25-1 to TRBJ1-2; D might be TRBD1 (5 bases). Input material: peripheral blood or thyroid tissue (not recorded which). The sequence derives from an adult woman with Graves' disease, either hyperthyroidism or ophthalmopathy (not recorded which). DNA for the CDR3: TGTGCTAGCGTCGGCACGGGGGATGGCTACACCTTC. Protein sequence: CASVGTGDGYTF.